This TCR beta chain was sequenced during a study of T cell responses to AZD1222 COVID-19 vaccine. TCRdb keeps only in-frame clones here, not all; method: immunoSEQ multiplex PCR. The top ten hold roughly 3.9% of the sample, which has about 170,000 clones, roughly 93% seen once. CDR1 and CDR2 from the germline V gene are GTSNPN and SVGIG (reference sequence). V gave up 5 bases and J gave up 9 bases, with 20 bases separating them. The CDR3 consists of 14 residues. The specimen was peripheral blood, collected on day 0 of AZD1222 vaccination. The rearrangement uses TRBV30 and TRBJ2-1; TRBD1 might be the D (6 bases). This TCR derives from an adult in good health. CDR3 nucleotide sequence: TGTGCCTGGCTCTTGGACAGCGGAAGACGTGAGCAGTTCTTC. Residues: CAWLLDSGRREQFF.